The 25 T cell receptor beta chains in this list originate from one sample, sequenced in a study of blood T cell repertoires in COVID-19. Sequencing was performed with immunoSEQ multiplex PCR; in TCRdb, only in-frame clones are kept and a portion is missing. The table shows 150,000 to 200,000 clones, with 75% to 90% occurring only once. The sample taken for sequencing was peripheral blood. These receptors all come from a human donor in a cohort sampled during active COVID-19.

The chain is built from TRBV19 and TRBJ2-1; D is uncertain. Germline V lookup: CDR1 LNHDA, CDR2 SQIVND (reference sequence). The CDR3 totals 16 residues. Trimming removed 7 bases from V and 4 bases from J, with 20 bases in between. This CDR3 reads CASTPPPGEVYNEQFF. CDR3 DNA: TGTGCCAGTACCCCCCCTCCAGGCGAAGTATACAATGAGCAGTTCTTC.

The CDR3, as DNA: TGTGCCAGCAGCTTCGGCGGGGCGACCGGGCAAGAGACCCAGTACTTC. Protein: CASSFGGATGQETQYF. The J gene is TRBJ2-5, the V gene TRBV7-2; possibly TRBD2 for D (6 bases). Germline V gives CDR1 SGHTA, CDR2 FQGNSA. The V and J ends lost 3 bases and 2 bases respectively, with 16 bases between them. The CDR3 runs to 16 residues.

The chain carries TRBV6-5 and TRBJ2-7, with D possibly TRBD1 on 5 matching bases. Germline CDR1 MNHEY, CDR2 SVGAGI. The CDR3 has 14 residues. The V gene lost 6 bases and the J gene lost 9 bases, with 21 bases spanning the gap. CDR3 residues: CASSTAGQHWVQYF. As DNA, the CDR3 is TGTGCCAGCAGCACCGCAGGGCAGCATTGGGTGCAGTACTTC.

V gene TRBV9 combines with J gene TRBJ1-5, with TRBD1 matching over 8 bases. CDR1 SGDLS and CDR2 YYNGEE come from the germline V gene. V lost 4 bases, J lost 7 bases, and 19 bases stayed unmatched. The CDR3 is 18 amino acids. Written as DNA, the CDR3 is TGTGCCAGCAGCCAGAGGGACAGGAACTCCCCCGACGCCCAGCCCCAGCATTTT. Protein sequence: CASSQRDRNSPDAQPQHF.

This chain links TRBV18 with TRBJ2-7, with 7 bases fitting TRBD2. Trimming cost V 4 bases and J 3 bases; bases outside gene matches: 6. This CDR3 comprises 14 residues. Per germline, CDR1 KGHSH and CDR2 LQKENI. CDR3 sequence: CASSREGNLYEQYF. The DNA of the CDR3 is TGTGCCAGCTCACGGGAGGGGAACCTCTACGAGCAGTACTTC.

The V call is TRBV30, the J call TRBJ2-1, with TRBD1 as a possible D gene (6 bases). Trimming shortened V by 3 bases and J by 5 bases, and 8 bases separated the two germline ends. Per the germline V gene, CDR1 is GTSNPN and CDR2 is SVGIG (reference sequence). The length of the CDR3 is 12 residues. For the CDR3, the DNA is TGTGCCTGGAGCGGGGACAACAATGAGCAGTTCTTC. Translating it yields CAWSGDNNEQFF.

As concerns this clone: The junction departs from germline at one end; a sequencing error may be responsible. The chain joins TRBV7-7 to TRBJ2-5; 10 positions match TRBD1. The germline CDR1 and CDR2 sequences are SSHAT and FNYEAQ (reference sequence). This CDR3 spans 15 amino acids. The CDR3 DNA follows: TGTGCTAGCAGCCCCGGGACAGGGGTTCAAGAGACCCAGTACTTC. This encodes CASSPGTGVQETQYF.

In its sample, this clone was seen a few times. The chain carries TRBV19 and TRBJ2-1, with D possibly matching TRBD1 (5 bases). From germline, CDR1 is LNHDA and CDR2 SQIVND (reference sequence). V lost 3 bases to trimming and J lost 6 bases, with 12 bases between them. The CDR3 consists of 14 residues. The CDR3 nucleotides read TGTGCCAGTAGTATTCAACAGGCCTTCAATGAGCAGTTCTTC. As protein: CASSIQQAFNEQFF.

This rearrangement joins TRBV27 to TRBJ1-2; D not resolved. This CDR3 region has 12 residues. The germline V gene has CDR1 MNHEY and CDR2 SMNVEV (reference sequence). V was cut by 5 bases and J by 1 base, with 5 bases left in between. The CDR3 is CASSTNNYGYTF. DNA for the CDR3: TGTGCCAGCAGTACTAATAACTATGGCTACACCTTC.

This clone was picked up a small number of times. V gene TRBV11-2 combines with J gene TRBJ2-7; 9 bases match TRBD2. J lost 7 bases, V lost 1 base, and 11 bases had no gene match. Germline CDR1 and CDR2: SGHAT and FQNNGV. The CDR3 has 16 residues. DNA for the CDR3: TGTGCCAGCAGCTTAGTAAATGGACTAGCGACGGGTGAGCAGTACTTC. The encoded protein is CASSLVNGLATGEQYF.

The chain links TRBV7-9 to TRBJ2-2; tentatively, D is TRBD2 (6 bases). Germline CDR1 reads SEHNR; CDR2 reads FQNEAQ (reference sequence). The CDR3 is made up of 16 amino acids. Trimming took 4 bases from V and 4 from J, leaving 16 bases between them. This chain's CDR3 is CASSWNRGRGTGELFF. The CDR3 DNA reads TGTGCCAGCAGCTGGAATCGGGGGAGAGGCACCGGGGAGCTGTTTTTT. The full variable domain, in which reference TRBV7-9 and TRBJ2-2 provide the parts outside the CDR3, is DTGVSQNPRHKITKRGQNVTFRCDPISEHNRLYWYRQTLGQGPEFLTYFQNEAQLEKSRLLSDRFSAERPKGSFSTLEIQRTEQGDSAMYLCASSWNRGRGTGELFFGEGSRLTVL.

This clone was recorded at least ten times. The chain uses TRBV2 and TRBJ2-7; D might be TRBD1 (5 bases). V shed 4 bases and J shed 3 bases, with 13 bases lying between them. CDR1 is SNHLY, CDR2 FYNNEI, per germline. The CDR3 totals 14 residues. The CDR3 DNA follows: TGTGCCAGCAGTGTGGCAGGGATAAACTACGAGCAGTACTTC. It encodes CASSVAGINYEQYF.

The chain couples TRBV19 to TRBJ2-5, with TRBD1 matching over 7 bases. Germline CDR1 reads LNHDA; CDR2 reads SQIVND (reference sequence). After removal of 0 bases from V and 2 bases from J, the junction contained 3 bases not matched to a gene. This CDR3 has 15 residues. The CDR3 nucleotides read TGTGCCAGTAGTATAGATTCGGGACAGCAAGAGACCCAGTACTTC. Protein sequence: CASSIDSGQQETQYF.

The J gene is TRBJ2-7, the V gene TRBV27, with 7 bases lining up with TRBD2. Unmatched junction bases numbered 13, after V lost 5 bases and J lost 3 bases. This CDR3 spans 16 amino acids. Germline CDR1 is MNHEY and CDR2 is SMNVEV (reference sequence). DNA for the CDR3: TGTGCCAGCAGTCCCCAGCGGACTAGTCGCGTCTACGAGCAGTACTTC. Protein product: CASSPQRTSRVYEQYF.

V is TRBV29-1 and J is TRBJ1-1; 7 nucleotides match TRBD1. CDR3 size: 15 residues. The V gene end was trimmed by 6 bases and the J gene end by 0 bases; junction bases not matched to a gene: 10. Germline-derived CDR1 and CDR2 are SQVTM and ANQGSEA. The CDR3 nucleotides read TGCAGCGTCACGACCCACAGGGGAATGAACACTGAAGCTTTCTTT. This codes for CSVTTHRGMNTEAFF.

The chain is built from TRBV3-1 (or the pseudogene TRBV3-2) and TRBJ2-7; D perhaps matches TRBD1 (5 bases). The CDR3 has 11 residues. In germline, CDR1 is LGHDT, CDR2 YNNKEL (reference sequence). V lost 4 bases and J 7 bases, leaving 8 bases between the germline ends. CDR3 sequence reads: CASSLHREQYF. CDR3 sequence (DNA): TGTGCCAGCAGCCTTCACAGGGAGCAGTACTTC.

The J gene is TRBJ2-1, the V gene TRBV19; 8 positions match TRBD2. CDR3 length equals 16 residues. The V gene end was trimmed by 6 bases and the J gene end by 4 bases; junction bases not matched to a gene: 11. Germline assignment: CDR1 LNHDA and CDR2 SQIVND (reference sequence). The DNA for the CDR3 is TGTGCCAGTAGCACGCCGGGACTAGAAGTTTACAATGAGCAGTTCTTC. Translating gives CASSTPGLEVYNEQFF.

The rearrangement uses TRBV11-2 and TRBJ2-1, with TRBD2 identical over 10 bases. Trimming took 5 bases from V and 3 from J; bases not matched to a gene: 7. CDR1 and CDR2 from the germline V gene are SGHAT and FQNNGV. The CDR3 loop spans 16 amino acids. The CDR3 nucleotides are TGTGCCAGCAGCCCCAGGACTAGCGGCCGCTACAATGAGCAGTTCTTC. It codes for CASSPRTSGRYNEQFF.

V usage is TRBV18 and J usage is TRBJ2-1; D perhaps matches TRBD2 (5 bases). CDR3 size: 14 residues. V was shortened by 1 base and J by 6 bases, with 10 bases between the two germline ends. The germline gives CDR1 KGHSH, CDR2 LQKENI. In DNA, the CDR3 is TGTGCCAGCTCACCACGGGAGTTGTTCAATGAGCAGTTCTTC. It codes for CASSPRELFNEQFF.

This CDR3 reads CASSPLLAAGTDTQYF. For the CDR3, the DNA is TGTGCCAGCTCACCTCTGCTAGCGGCGGGCACAGATACGCAGTATTTT. The rearrangement links TRBV18 to TRBJ2-3; 7 bases are shared with TRBD2. The CDR3 sequence is 16 residues long. V was pared by 3 bases and J by 1 base, with 7 bases of the junction left unmatched. Germline V gene data show CDR1 as KGHSH and CDR2 as LQKENI.

This clone has a single count. The chain uses TRBV5-1 and TRBJ2-2, with D possibly matching TRBD2 (5 bases). The CDR3 spans 17 residues. CDR1 and CDR2 from the germline V gene are SGHRS and YFSETQ. Deletions cut 1 base from V and 0 bases from J, with 13 bases between. In DNA, the CDR3 is TGCGCCAGCAGCTTGAGGTCTAGCAGTTCGAACACCGGGGAGCTGTTTTTT. Translating it yields CASSLRSSSSNTGELFF.

The rearrangement joins TRBV4-3 to TRBJ2-7; no clear D gene. CDR1 is LGHNA, CDR2 YSLEER, per germline. V lost 4 bases to trimming and J lost 1 base, with 8 bases between them. This CDR3 contains 13 residues. CDR3 bases: TGCGCCAGCAGCCCCCAGGTTTCCTACGAGCAGTACTTC. Translating it yields CASSPQVSYEQYF.

This chain uses TRBV27 with TRBJ2-2; D is possibly TRBD2 (5 bases). Germline CDR1 reads MNHEY; CDR2 reads SMNVEV (reference sequence). This CDR3 spans 14 amino acids. V lost 2 bases, J lost 5 bases, and 9 bases lay in between. The CDR3 spells CASSLLAPTGELFF. Here the CDR3 DNA reads TGTGCCAGCAGTTTACTAGCTCCGACCGGGGAGCTGTTTTTT.

This chain joins TRBV30 and TRBJ2-1, with a weak D call TRBD1 (6 bases). Trimming shortened V by 2 bases and J by 4 bases, and 18 bases separated the two germline ends. The germline CDR1 and CDR2 sequences are GTSNPN and SVGIG (reference sequence). The CDR3 covers 16 residues. CDR3 sequence reads: CAWSLPRGTQYNEQFF. The CDR3 DNA follows: TGTGCCTGGAGTCTACCCAGGGGTACCCAGTACAATGAGCAGTTCTTC.

The V gene is TRBV19, the J gene TRBJ1-6; D remains ambiguous. The V gene lost 6 bases and the J gene lost 2 bases, with 8 bases spanning the gap. Germline CDR1 LNHDA, CDR2 SQIVND (reference sequence). CDR3 length equals 14 residues. Written as DNA, the CDR3 is TGTGCCAGTAGCGGGGAAGCCTATAATTCACCCCTCCACTTT. Translation gives CASSGEAYNSPLHF.